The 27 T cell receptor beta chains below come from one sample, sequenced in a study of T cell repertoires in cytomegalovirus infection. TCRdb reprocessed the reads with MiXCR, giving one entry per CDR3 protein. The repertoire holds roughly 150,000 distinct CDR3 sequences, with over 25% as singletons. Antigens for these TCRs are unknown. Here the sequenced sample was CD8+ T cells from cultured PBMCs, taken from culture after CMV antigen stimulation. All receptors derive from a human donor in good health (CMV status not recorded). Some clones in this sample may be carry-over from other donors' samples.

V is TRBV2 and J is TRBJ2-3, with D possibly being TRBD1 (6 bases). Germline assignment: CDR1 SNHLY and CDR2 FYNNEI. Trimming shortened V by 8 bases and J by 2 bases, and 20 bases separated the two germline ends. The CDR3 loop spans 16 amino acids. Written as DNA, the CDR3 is TGTGCCAGCTCATTACAGGGACCCCTTTCCACAGATACGCAGTATTTT. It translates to CASSLQGPLSTDTQYF.

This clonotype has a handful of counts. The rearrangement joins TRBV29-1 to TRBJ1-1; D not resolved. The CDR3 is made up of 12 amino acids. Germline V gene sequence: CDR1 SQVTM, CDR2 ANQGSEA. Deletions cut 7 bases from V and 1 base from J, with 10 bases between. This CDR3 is CSAFAQNTEAFF. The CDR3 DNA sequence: TGCAGCGCGTTCGCCCAGAACACTGAAGCTTTCTTT.

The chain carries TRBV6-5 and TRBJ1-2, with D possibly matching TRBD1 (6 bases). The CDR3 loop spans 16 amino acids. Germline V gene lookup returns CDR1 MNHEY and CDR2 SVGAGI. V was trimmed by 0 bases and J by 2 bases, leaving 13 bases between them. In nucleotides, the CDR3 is TGTGCCAGCAGTTACTCGAGGGCAGGGGACAACTATGGCTACACCTTC. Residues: CASSYSRAGDNYGYTF.

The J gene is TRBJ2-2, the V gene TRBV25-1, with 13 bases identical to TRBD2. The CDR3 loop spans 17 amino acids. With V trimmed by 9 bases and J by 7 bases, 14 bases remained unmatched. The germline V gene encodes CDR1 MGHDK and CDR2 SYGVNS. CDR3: CASVAGLAGATDGELFF. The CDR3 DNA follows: TGTGCCAGTGTTGCCGGACTAGCGGGGGCAACCGACGGGGAGCTGTTTTTT.

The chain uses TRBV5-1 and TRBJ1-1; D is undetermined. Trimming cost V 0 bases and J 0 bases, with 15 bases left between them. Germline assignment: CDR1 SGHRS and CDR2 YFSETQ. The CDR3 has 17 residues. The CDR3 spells CASSLVVGEPMNTEAFF. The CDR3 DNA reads TGCGCCAGCAGCTTGGTCGTCGGCGAGCCGATGAACACTGAAGCTTTCTTT.

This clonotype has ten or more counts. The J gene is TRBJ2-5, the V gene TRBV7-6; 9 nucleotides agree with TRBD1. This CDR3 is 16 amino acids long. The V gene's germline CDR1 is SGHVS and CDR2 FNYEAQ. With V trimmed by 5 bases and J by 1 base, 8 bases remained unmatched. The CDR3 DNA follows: TGTGCCAGCAGCCACCCCTTGACAGGGGGCCAAGAGACCCAGTACTTC. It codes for CASSHPLTGGQETQYF.

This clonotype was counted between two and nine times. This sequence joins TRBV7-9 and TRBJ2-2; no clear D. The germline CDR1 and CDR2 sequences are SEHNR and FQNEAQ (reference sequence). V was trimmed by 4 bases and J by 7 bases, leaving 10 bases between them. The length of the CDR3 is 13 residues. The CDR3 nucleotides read TGTGCCAGCAGCTCTGCTTTGGGCGGGGAGCTGTTTTTT. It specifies CASSSALGGELFF.

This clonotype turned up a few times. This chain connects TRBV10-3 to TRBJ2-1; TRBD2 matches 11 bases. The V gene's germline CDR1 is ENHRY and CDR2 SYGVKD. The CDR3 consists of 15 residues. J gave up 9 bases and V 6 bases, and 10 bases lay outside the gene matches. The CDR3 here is CAISPGGTSGLEQFF. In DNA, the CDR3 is TGTGCCATCAGCCCTGGGGGGACTAGCGGCCTTGAGCAGTTCTTC.

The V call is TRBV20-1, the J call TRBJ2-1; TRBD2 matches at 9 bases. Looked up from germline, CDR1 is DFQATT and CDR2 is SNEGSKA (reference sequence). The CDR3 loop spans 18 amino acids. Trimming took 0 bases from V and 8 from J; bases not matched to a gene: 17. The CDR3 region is CSARDLIGGGAGGDEQFF. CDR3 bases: TGCAGTGCTAGAGATCTTATCGGCGGGGGGGCCGGCGGAGATGAGCAGTTCTTC.

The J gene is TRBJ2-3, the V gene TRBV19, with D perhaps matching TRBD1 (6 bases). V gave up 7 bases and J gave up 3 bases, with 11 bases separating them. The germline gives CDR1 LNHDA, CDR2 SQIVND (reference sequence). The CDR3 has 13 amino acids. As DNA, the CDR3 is TGTGCCAGTAAGGGGGTAGTTACAGATACGCAGTATTTT. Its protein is CASKGVVTDTQYF.

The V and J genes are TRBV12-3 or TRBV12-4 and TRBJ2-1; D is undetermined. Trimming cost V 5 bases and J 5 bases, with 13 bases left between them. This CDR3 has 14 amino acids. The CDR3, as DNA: TGTGCCAGCAGTCCCGACGGGTTCGACAATGAGCAGTTCTTC. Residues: CASSPDGFDNEQFF.

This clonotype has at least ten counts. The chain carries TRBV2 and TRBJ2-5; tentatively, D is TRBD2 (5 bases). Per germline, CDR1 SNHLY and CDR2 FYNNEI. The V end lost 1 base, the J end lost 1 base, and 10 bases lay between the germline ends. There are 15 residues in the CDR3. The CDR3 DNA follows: TGTGCCAGCAGTGAAGAGGCGAGGGCCCAAGAGACCCAGTACTTC. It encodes CASSEEARAQETQYF.

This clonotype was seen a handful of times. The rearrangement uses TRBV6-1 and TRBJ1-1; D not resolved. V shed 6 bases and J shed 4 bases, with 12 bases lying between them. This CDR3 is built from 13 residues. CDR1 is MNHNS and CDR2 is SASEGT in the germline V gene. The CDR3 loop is CASRTDYGTEAFF. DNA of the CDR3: TGTGCCAGCAGAACTGACTACGGCACTGAAGCTTTCTTT.

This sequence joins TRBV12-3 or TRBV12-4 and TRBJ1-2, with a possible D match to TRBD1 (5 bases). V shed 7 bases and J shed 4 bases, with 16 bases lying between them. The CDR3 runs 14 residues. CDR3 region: CASTWGPRTYGYTF. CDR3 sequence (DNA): TGTGCCAGCACCTGGGGACCGCGGACCTATGGCTACACCTTC.

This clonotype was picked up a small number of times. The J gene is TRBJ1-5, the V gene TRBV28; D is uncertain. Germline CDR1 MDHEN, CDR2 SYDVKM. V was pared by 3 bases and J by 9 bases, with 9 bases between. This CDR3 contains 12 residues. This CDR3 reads CASSFLRRPQHF. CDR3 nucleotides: TGTGCCAGCAGTTTTCTCAGGCGGCCCCAGCATTTT.

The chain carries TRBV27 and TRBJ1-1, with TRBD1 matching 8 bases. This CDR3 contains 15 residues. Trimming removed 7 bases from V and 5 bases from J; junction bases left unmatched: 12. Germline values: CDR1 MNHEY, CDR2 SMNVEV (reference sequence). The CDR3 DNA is TGTGCCAGCAAACCAGGGACAGGCCCGAGGACTGAAGCTTTCTTT. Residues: CASKPGTGPRTEAFF.

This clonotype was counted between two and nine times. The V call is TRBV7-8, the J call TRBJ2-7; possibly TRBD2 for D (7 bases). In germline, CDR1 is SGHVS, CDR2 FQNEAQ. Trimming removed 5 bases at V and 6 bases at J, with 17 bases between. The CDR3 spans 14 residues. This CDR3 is CASSLGGGQGEQYF. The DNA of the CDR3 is TGTGCCAGCAGCCTTGGGGGGGGGCAAGGCGAGCAGTACTTC. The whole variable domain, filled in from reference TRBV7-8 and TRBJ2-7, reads GAGVSQSPRYKVAKRGQDVALRCDPISGHVSLFWYQQALGQGPEFLTYFQNEAQLDKSGLPSDRFFAERPEGSVSTLKIQRTQQEDSAVYLCASSLGGGQGEQYFGPGTRLTVT.

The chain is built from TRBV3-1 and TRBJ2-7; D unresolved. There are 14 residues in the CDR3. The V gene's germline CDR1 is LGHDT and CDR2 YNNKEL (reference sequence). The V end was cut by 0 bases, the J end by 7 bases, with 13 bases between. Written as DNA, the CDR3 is TGTGCCAGCAGCCAAGAACTGGGGATCGGGGAGCAGTACTTC. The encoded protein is CASSQELGIGEQYF.

CDR3 loop: CASIEGNTGELFF. DNA for the CDR3: TGTGCCAGCATAGAGGGGAACACCGGGGAGCTGTTTTTT. The chain couples TRBV12-3 or TRBV12-4 to TRBJ2-2, with D possibly being TRBD2 (5 bases). V lost 7 bases to trimming and J lost 1 base, with 7 bases between them. This CDR3 is 13 amino acids long.

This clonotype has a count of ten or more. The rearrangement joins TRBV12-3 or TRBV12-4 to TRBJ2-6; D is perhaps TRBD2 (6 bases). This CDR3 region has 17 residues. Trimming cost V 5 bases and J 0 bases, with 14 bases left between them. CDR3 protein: CASSRGEGGSGANVLTF. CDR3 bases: TGTGCCAGCAGTAGGGGCGAGGGAGGCTCTGGGGCCAACGTCCTGACTTTC.

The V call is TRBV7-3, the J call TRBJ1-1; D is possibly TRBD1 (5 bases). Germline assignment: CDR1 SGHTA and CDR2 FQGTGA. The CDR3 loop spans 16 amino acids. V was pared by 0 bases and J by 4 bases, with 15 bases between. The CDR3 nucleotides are TGTGCCAGCAGCTTAACGGGGCAGGGCCCAGCCACTGAAGCTTTCTTT. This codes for CASSLTGQGPATEAFF.

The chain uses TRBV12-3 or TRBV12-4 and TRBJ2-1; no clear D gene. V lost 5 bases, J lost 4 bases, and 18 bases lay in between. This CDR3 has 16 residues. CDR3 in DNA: TGTGCCAGCAGTCACCTTAGTGGCCCCAATTACAATGAGCAGTTCTTC. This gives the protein CASSHLSGPNYNEQFF.

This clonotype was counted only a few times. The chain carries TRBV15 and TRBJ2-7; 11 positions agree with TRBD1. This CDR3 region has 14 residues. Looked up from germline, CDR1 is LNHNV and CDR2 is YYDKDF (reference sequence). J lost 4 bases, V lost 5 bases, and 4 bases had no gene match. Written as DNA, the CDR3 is TGTGCCACCAGCGCGGGGACAGGGGGATACGAGCAGTACTTC. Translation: CATSAGTGGYEQYF.

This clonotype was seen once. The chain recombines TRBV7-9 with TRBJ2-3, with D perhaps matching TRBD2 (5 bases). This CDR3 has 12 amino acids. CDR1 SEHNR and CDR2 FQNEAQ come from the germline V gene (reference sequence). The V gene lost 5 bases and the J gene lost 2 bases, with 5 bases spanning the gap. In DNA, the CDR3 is TGTGCCAGCAGCGGACTCACAGATACGCAGTATTTT. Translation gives CASSGLTDTQYF.

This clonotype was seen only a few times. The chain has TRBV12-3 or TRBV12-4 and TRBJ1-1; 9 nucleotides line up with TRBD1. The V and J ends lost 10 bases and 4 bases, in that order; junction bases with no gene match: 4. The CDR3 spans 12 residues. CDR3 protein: CANRGQSTEAFF. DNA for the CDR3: TGTGCCAACAGGGGGCAAAGCACTGAAGCTTTCTTT.

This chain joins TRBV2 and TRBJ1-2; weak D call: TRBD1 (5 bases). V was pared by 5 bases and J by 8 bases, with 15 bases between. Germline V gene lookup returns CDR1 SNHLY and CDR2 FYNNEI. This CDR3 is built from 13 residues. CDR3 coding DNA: TGTGCCAGCAGTTGGGGAGGGGTTGCCGGCTACACCTTC. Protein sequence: CASSWGGVAGYTF.

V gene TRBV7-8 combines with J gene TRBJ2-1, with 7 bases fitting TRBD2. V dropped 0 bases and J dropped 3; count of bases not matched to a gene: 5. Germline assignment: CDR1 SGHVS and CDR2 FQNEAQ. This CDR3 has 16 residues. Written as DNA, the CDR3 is TGTGCCAGCAGCTTAGCGAGACAGCGGGGCTACAATGAGCAGTTCTTC. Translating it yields CASSLARQRGYNEQFF.